The clone carrying this T cell receptor beta chain appeared a few times. Its antigen is unidentified. This record belongs to a study of cytomegalovirus exposure and HLA in healthy donors. Findings of the study overall: While the bulk of TCR sequences proved rare, some public TCRs turned up in many donors. A further, later analysis showed that HLA-associated TCR beta chains (compared with equally common others) were more clonally expanded. The majority of CMV-associated TCR beta chains were reported as apparently HLA-restricted in a later analysis. An analysis done earlier found most TCR beta V segments productive about 87% or about 30% of the time.

Germline CDR1 reads MNHEY; CDR2 reads SVGAGI. Trimming took 2 bases from V and 7 from J, leaving 11 bases between them. CDR3 size: 13 residues. PCR employed 60 Vbeta and 13 Jbeta primers. Here immunoSEQ multiplex PCR was the method, and the copy in TCRdb shows in-frame clones only, minus some. The sample contains about 92,000 clones, just under 70% of which appear only once. Sequencing was done on a sample of PBMCs. This sequence joins TRBV6-5 and TRBJ1-1; tentative D call: TRBD1 (5 bases). The receptor was isolated from a man aged 45 to 65 in good health and CMV-seronegative. CDR3: CASSYPGLGEAFF. In DNA, the CDR3 is TGTGCCAGCAGTTACCCAGGGTTGGGTGAAGCTTTCTTT.